The clone carrying this T cell receptor (beta chain) was seen a few times. The CDR3 spans 12 residues. Between the trimmed V and J ends, which lost 10 bases and 3 bases, there was a span of 12 bases. Germline V gene data show CDR1 as MNHEY and CDR2 as SVGAGI. The data originate from a study of blood T cell repertoires in COVID-19. As for the study in general: T cells, B-cell-depleted T cells, or PBMCs supplied cDNA or gDNA.

Some clones are missing from TCRdb's copy, which holds only in-frame ones; the method was immunoSEQ multiplex PCR. This table has some 150,000 clones, more than 80% appearing once. Exposed study participants had met a COVID-19 case within 2 weeks before entry. The V and J genes are TRBV6-5 and TRBJ2-5; maybe TRBD2 (5 bases). The specimen sequenced was PBMCs or T cells enriched from blood (not recorded which). The receptor comes from a woman aged 18-29 years who had been exposed to COVID-19. The CDR3 nucleotides are TGTGCCACCTCTCGGGGTGAAGAGACCCAGTACTTC. Translation: CATSRGEETQYF.